Below are 22 T cell receptor beta chains sequenced from a single sample in a study of T cell responses to AZD1222 COVID-19 vaccine. Measured with immunoSEQ multiplex PCR; TCRdb has only the in-frame clones, and not every one. Seen here are about 96,000 clones, 90% observed once, and the top ten hold approximately 25%. The source material was peripheral blood, sampled on day 0 of AZD1222 vaccination. The origin of the receptors is an adult in good health.

The chain employs TRBV3-1 (or the pseudogene TRBV3-2) and TRBJ2-3; D may be TRBD2 (5 bases). Germline assignment: CDR1 LGHDT and CDR2 YNNKEL (reference sequence). The CDR3 totals 17 residues. The V end was cut by 0 bases, the J end by 1 base, with 14 bases between. CDR3 sequence reads: CASSQDLAPGGTDTQYF. DNA for the CDR3: TGTGCCAGCAGCCAAGATCTTGCGCCCGGGGGCACAGATACGCAGTATTTT.

This clone was seen only once. J is TRBJ1-1 and V is TRBV28; D ambiguous. The CDR3 sequence is 11 residues long. Germline CDR1 is MDHEN and CDR2 is SYDVKM. V was shortened by 4 bases and J by 8 bases, with 8 bases between the two germline ends. The CDR3 coding sequence is TGTGCCAGCAGTTCGACACAGGAAGCTTTCTTT. This translates into CASSSTQEAFF.

The chain couples TRBV27 to TRBJ2-7; the D gene is possibly TRBD1 (6 bases). V was cut by 5 bases and J by 0 bases, with 11 bases left in between. The CDR3 has 14 amino acids. The germline V gene has CDR1 MNHEY and CDR2 SMNVEV (reference sequence). As DNA, the CDR3 is TGTGCCAGCAGTGCCGGACAGATCTCCTACGAGCAGTACTTC. Protein product: CASSAGQISYEQYF.

This chain links TRBV4-1 with TRBJ2-1; tentative D call: TRBD1 (6 bases). Germline CDR1 and CDR2: MGHRA and YSYEKL. CDR3 length: 16 amino acids. With 3 bases removed from V and 0 bases from J, the gap between germline ends came to 12 bases. Here the CDR3 reads CASSHIQGISYNEQFF. The CDR3 DNA reads as TGCGCCAGCAGCCACATCCAGGGGATCTCCTACAATGAGCAGTTCTTC.

A single count supports this clone. This chain joins TRBV5-1 and TRBJ1-5, with 10 bases matching TRBD1. Germline V gives CDR1 SGHRS, CDR2 YFSETQ. J lost 11 bases, V lost 0 bases, and 17 bases had no gene match. This CDR3 is 18 amino acids long. CDR3 DNA sequence: TGCGCCAGCAGCTTGGGGAGTACTGGACAGGGGGGTAGTGAGGCCCAGCATTTT. Its translation: CASSLGSTGQGGSEAQHF. Complete variable domain (other parts from reference TRBV5-1 and TRBJ1-5): KAGVTQTPRYLIKTRGQQVTLSCSPISGHRSVSWYQQTPGQGLQFLFEYFSETQRNKGNFPGRFSGRQFSNSRSEMNVSTLELGDSALYLCASSLGSTGQGGSEAQHFGDGTRLSIL.

The chain is built from TRBV3-1 (or the pseudogene TRBV3-2) and TRBJ2-7; a weak D match, TRBD1 (5 bases). The CDR3 has 14 amino acids. Deletions cut 0 bases from V and 2 bases from J, with 8 bases between. The germline gives CDR1 LGHDT, CDR2 YNNKEL (reference sequence). CDR3 in amino acids: CASSQEDNAYEQYF. CDR3 nucleotides: TGTGCCAGCAGCCAAGAGGACAACGCCTACGAGCAGTACTTC.

The chain is built from TRBV28 and TRBJ1-1, with 8 bases aligning to TRBD1. V dropped 6 bases and J dropped 4; count of bases not matched to a gene: 4. CDR3 length: 13 amino acids. Germline V gene lookup returns CDR1 MDHEN and CDR2 SYDVKM. The CDR3 protein is CASSFTGGTEAFF. The CDR3 nucleotides are TGTGCCAGCAGCTTCACAGGGGGCACTGAAGCTTTCTTT.

The chain recombines TRBV9 with TRBJ2-5, with 11 bases aligning to TRBD2. Looked up from germline, CDR1 is SGDLS and CDR2 is YYNGEE. J gave up 7 bases and V 0 bases, and 8 bases lay outside the gene matches. There are 16 residues in the CDR3. CDR3 region: CASSVGASGGSGTQYF. The CDR3 DNA reads TGTGCCAGCAGCGTAGGAGCTAGCGGGGGGTCTGGGACCCAGTACTTC. Full variable domain (outside the CDR3, taken from reference TRBV9 and TRBJ2-5): DSGVTQTPKHLITATGQRVTLRCSPRSGDLSVYWYQQSLDQGLQFLIQYYNGEERAKGNILERFSAQQFPDLHSELNLSSLELGDSALYFCASSVGASGGSGTQYFGPGTRLLVL.

This chain uses TRBV4-2 with TRBJ2-7, with 9 bases identical to TRBD1. Trimming removed 2 bases from V and 1 base from J; junction bases left unmatched: 12. The CDR3 spans 18 residues. The germline V gene encodes CDR1 LGHNA and CDR2 YNFKEQ. The CDR3 DNA sequence: TGTGCCAGCAGCCAAAGCCCTCTTACAGGGGGCGCTTCCTACGAGCAGTACTTC. The encoded protein is CASSQSPLTGGASYEQYF.

V gene TRBV6-5 combines with J gene TRBJ2-7; a possible D gene is TRBD1 (5 bases). This CDR3 region has 12 residues. Germline V gene sequence: CDR1 MNHEY, CDR2 SVGAGI. Trimming took 6 bases from V and 3 from J, leaving 9 bases between them. The chain's CDR3 is CASRSQGYEQYF. The DNA for the CDR3 is TGTGCCAGCAGATCTCAGGGCTACGAGCAGTACTTC.

The genes are TRBV4-2 and TRBJ2-7; D possibly corresponds to TRBD1 (7 bases). Between the trimmed V and J ends, which lost 2 bases and 0 bases, there was a span of 14 bases. The V gene's germline CDR1 is LGHNA and CDR2 YNFKEQ. The CDR3 has 16 amino acids. Here the CDR3 reads CASSQPQGGSSYEQYF. DNA of the CDR3: TGTGCCAGCAGCCAACCTCAGGGGGGAAGCTCCTACGAGCAGTACTTC.

V and J are TRBV11-2 and TRBJ2-7; perhaps TRBD1 as D (5 bases). The CDR3 has 13 amino acids. The V end was cut by 4 bases, the J end by 6 bases, with 13 bases between. Germline-derived CDR1 and CDR2 are SGHAT and FQNNGV. DNA for the CDR3: TGTGCCAGCAGCTCGCTACTAACAGGCGAGCAGTACTTC. Translating it yields CASSSLLTGEQYF.

V is TRBV12-3 or TRBV12-4 and J is TRBJ1-3; no clear D gene. V was pared by 3 bases and J by 6 bases, with 6 bases between. The CDR3 sequence is 12 residues long. CDR3 sequence: CASSFAENTIYF. The CDR3 DNA reads TGTGCCAGCAGTTTCGCGGAAAACACCATATATTTT.

This clone was recorded only once. The chain couples TRBV29-1 to TRBJ2-7, with D possibly being TRBD1 (5 bases). The CDR3 runs 14 residues. Germline-derived CDR1 and CDR2 are SQVTM and ANQGSEA. Trimming removed 4 bases at V and 5 bases at J, with 18 bases between. CDR3 amino acids: CSVVGRMAVDEQYF. The CDR3 coding sequence is TGCAGCGTTGTGGGGCGAATGGCGGTAGACGAGCAGTACTTC.

This chain joins TRBV27 and TRBJ2-2; D not certain. Trimming cost V 7 bases and J 0 bases, with 3 bases left between them. CDR3 length equals 12 residues. CDR1 MNHEY and CDR2 SMNVEV come from the germline V gene (reference sequence). CDR3 sequence (DNA): TGTGCCAGCATCGCGAACACCGGGGAGCTGTTTTTT. It yields the protein CASIANTGELFF.

The rearrangement links TRBV6-5 to TRBJ1-6; weak D call: TRBD1 (6 bases). The length of the CDR3 is 15 residues. V gave up 7 bases and J gave up 8 bases, with 18 bases separating them. The germline CDR1 and CDR2 sequences are MNHEY and SVGAGI. CDR3 DNA sequence: TGTGCCAGCACCCCACAGGGTCAGTACGATTCACCCCTCCACTTT. Protein product: CASTPQGQYDSPLHF.

In its sample, this clone was seen once. The rearrangement links TRBV4-3 to TRBJ2-2; no clear D gene. This CDR3 has 15 residues. V gave up 0 bases and J gave up 1 base, with 6 bases separating them. Germline V CDR1 and CDR2: LGHNA, YSLEER. The CDR3 loop reads CASSQDRLNTGELFF. The CDR3 region has the DNA TGCGCCAGCAGCCAAGATAGACTGAACACCGGGGAGCTGTTTTTT.

The V call is TRBV12-3 or TRBV12-4, the J call TRBJ2-7, with unresolved D. The CDR3 totals 12 residues. The V and J ends lost 6 bases and 1 base respectively, with 7 bases between them. The CDR3 reads CASRTDSYEQYF. The DNA of the CDR3 is TGTGCCAGCAGGACGGATTCCTACGAGCAGTACTTC.

The CDR3 nucleotides are TGTGCCAGTAGTGCCACAGGGGGAAGTGGAAACACCATATATTTT. This translates into CASSATGGSGNTIYF. The chain has TRBV19 and TRBJ1-3, with 8 bases lining up with TRBD1. This CDR3 spans 15 amino acids. CDR1 and CDR2 (germline): LNHDA, SQIVND (reference sequence). The J segment lost 3 bases and the V segment lost 5 bases, leaving 6 bases of the junction unmatched.

The chain recombines TRBV29-1 with TRBJ1-2; D may be TRBD1 (6 bases). The CDR3 consists of 19 residues. The germline V and J ends were trimmed by 1 base and 7 bases, with 31 bases remaining between them. Per germline, CDR1 SQVTM and CDR2 ANQGSEA. CDR3 bases: TGCAGCGTTGAAGGTAAGGTTGGACAGCCGAAAGATCTTGCTCCTGGCTACACCTTC. Translated, it gives CSVEGKVGQPKDLAPGYTF.

The chain has TRBV19 and TRBJ2-3; D gene uncertain. Per germline, CDR1 LNHDA and CDR2 SQIVND (reference sequence). The V end lost 4 bases, the J end lost 4 bases, and 18 bases lay between the germline ends. The CDR3 sequence is 16 residues long. The CDR3 coding sequence is TGTGCCAGTAGTACCCACCGGACCCCCCCACCAGATACGCAGTATTTT. It specifies CASSTHRTPPPDTQYF.

The V and J genes are TRBV9 and TRBJ2-1; 15 nucleotides agree with TRBD2. The CDR3 sequence is 17 residues long. With V trimmed by 4 bases and J by 10 bases, 12 bases remained unmatched. Germline values: CDR1 SGDLS, CDR2 YYNGEE. CDR3 coding DNA: TGTGCCAGCAGCCACAACTCAGGGACTAGCGGGGGGCGGGAGCAGTTCTTC. It yields the protein CASSHNSGTSGGREQFF.